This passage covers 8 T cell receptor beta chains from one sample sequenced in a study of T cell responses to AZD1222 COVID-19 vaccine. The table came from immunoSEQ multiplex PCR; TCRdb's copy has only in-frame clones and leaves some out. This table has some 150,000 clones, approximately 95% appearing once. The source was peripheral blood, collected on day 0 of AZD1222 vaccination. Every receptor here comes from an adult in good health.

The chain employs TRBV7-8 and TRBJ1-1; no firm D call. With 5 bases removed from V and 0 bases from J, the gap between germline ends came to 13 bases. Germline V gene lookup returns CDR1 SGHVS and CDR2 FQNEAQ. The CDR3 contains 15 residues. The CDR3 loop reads CASSQGRIMNTEAFF. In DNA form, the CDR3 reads TGTGCCAGCAGCCAAGGAAGGATCATGAACACTGAAGCTTTCTTT.

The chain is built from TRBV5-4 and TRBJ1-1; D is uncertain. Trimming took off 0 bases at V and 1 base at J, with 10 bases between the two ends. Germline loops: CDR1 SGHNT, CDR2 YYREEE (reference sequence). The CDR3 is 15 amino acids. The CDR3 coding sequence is TGTGCCAGCAGCTTGGACCCCGCGGGGAACACTGAAGCTTTCTTT. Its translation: CASSLDPAGNTEAFF.

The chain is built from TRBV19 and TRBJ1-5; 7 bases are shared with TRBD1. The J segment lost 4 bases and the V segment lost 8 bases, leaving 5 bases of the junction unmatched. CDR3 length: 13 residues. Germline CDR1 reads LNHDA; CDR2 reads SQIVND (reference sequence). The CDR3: CASGETGNQPQHF. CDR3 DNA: TGTGCCAGTGGCGAGACAGGGAATCAGCCCCAGCATTTT.

CDR3 sequence (DNA): TGTGCCAGCACCAAAACCGGGACTAGTTATTCTGAGCAGTTCTTC. Translation gives CASTKTGTSYSEQFF. The chain is built from TRBV6-5 and TRBJ2-1; TRBD2 matches 8 bases. The germline gives CDR1 MNHEY, CDR2 SVGAGI. V shed 7 bases, J shed 9 bases, and the junction held 14 bases outside the gene matches. This CDR3 has 15 amino acids.

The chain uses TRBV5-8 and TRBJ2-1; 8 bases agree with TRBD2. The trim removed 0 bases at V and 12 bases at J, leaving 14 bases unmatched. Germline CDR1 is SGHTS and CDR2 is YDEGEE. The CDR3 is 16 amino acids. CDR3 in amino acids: CASSLAGGGFPLRQFF. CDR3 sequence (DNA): TGTGCCAGCAGCTTGGCTGGCGGGGGGTTCCCTCTCAGGCAGTTCTTC.

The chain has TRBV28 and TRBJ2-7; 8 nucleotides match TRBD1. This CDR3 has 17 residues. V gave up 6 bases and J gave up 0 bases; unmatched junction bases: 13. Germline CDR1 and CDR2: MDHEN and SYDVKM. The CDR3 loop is CASSYGRDRMTSYEQYF. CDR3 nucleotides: TGTGCCAGCAGCTATGGTCGGGACAGGATGACCTCCTACGAGCAGTACTTC.

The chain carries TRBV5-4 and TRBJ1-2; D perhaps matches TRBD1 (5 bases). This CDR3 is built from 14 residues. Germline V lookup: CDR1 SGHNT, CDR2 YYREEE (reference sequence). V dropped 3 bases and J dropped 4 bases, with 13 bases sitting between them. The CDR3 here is CASSSLGRIYGYTF. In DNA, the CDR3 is TGTGCCAGCAGCTCCCTGGGGCGGATCTATGGCTACACCTTC.

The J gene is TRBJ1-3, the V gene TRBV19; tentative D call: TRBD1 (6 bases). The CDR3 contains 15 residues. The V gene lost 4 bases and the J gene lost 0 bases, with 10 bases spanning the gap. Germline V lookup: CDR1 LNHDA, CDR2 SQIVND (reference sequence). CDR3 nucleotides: TGTGCCAGTAGTAGACAGGAGAACTCTGGAAACACCATATATTTT. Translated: CASSRQENSGNTIYF.